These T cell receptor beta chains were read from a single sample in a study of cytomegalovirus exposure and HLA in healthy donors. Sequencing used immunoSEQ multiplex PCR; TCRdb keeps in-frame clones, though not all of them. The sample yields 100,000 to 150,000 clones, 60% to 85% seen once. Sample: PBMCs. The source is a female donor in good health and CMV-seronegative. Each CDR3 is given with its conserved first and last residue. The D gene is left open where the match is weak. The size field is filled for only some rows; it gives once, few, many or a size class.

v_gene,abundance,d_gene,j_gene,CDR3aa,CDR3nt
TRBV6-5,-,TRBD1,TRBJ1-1,CASSYSFRGLTEAFF,TGTGCCAGCAGTTACTCGTTCAGGGGGCTAACTGAAGCTTTCTTT
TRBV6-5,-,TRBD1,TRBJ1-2,CATRTGYGYTF,TGTGCCACTCGGACAGGCTATGGCTACACCTTC
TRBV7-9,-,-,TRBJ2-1,CASSLKTPYNEQFF,TGTGCCAGCAGCTTAAAAACACCCTACAATGAGCAGTTCTTC
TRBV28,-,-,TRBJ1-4,CASSLGREGEKLFF,TGTGCCAGCAGTTTAGGCAGGGAGGGGGAAAAACTGTTTTTT
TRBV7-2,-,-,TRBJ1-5,CASSSVGSRHQPQHF,TGTGCCAGCAGCTCAGTCGGGAGCCGTCATCAGCCCCAGCATTTT
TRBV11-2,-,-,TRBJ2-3,CASSPSTLGGRTDTQYF,TGTGCCAGCAGCCCATCTACGCTCGGGGGGCGTACAGATACGCAGTATTTT
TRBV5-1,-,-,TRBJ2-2,CASSPTGRGSTGELFF,TGCGCCAGCAGCCCAACAGGAAGGGGTTCTACCGGGGAGCTGTTTTTT
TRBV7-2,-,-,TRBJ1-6,CASSLGPDKGSPLHF,TGTGCCAGCAGCCTTGGACCTGATAAGGGGTCACCCCTCCACTTT
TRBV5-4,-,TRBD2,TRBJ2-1,CASSSQTSGYNEQFF,TGTGCCAGCAGCTCCCAGACTAGCGGCTACAATGAGCAGTTCTTC
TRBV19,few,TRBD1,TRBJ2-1,CASSSGQGNEQFF,TGTGCCAGTAGCTCGGGACAGGGCAATGAGCAGTTCTTC
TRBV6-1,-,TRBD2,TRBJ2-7,CASSERSGGPDEQYF,TGTGCCAGCAGTGAAAGGTCGGGAGGGCCCGACGAGCAGTACTTC
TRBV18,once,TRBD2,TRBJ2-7,CASSRSGGADSYEQYF,TGTGCCAGCTCTCGTAGCGGGGGGGCCGACTCCTACGAGCAGTACTTC
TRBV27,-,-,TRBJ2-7,CASSSQGAYEQYF,TGTGCCAGCAGTTCCCAGGGCGCCTACGAGCAGTACTTC
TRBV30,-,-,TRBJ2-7,CAWSVKGDEQYF,TGTGCCTGGAGTGTGAAGGGGGACGAGCAGTACTTC
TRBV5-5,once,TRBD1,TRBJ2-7,CASSWTGGVGLEQYF,TGTGCCAGCAGCTGGACAGGGGGCGTAGGTTTGGAGCAGTACTTC
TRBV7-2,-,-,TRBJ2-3,CASSLNPPRELYTDTQYF,TGTGCCAGCAGCTTAAATCCCCCCCGGGAGTTATACACAGATACGCAGTATTTT
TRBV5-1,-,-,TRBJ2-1,CASSLRDIYNEQFF,TGCGCCAGCAGCCTCCGGGACATCTACAATGAGCAGTTCTTC
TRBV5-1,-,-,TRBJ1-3,CASRQFTSGNTIYF,TGCGCCAGCAGACAGTTTACTTCTGGAAACACCATATATTTT
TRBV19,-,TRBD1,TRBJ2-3,CASSRDRHTDTQYF,TGTGCCAGTAGCCGGGACAGGCACACAGATACGCAGTATTTT
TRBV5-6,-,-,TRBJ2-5,CASSLKAYRRQETQYF,TGTGCCAGCAGCTTGAAGGCTTATCGGAGACAAGAGACCCAGTACTTC
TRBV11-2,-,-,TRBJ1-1,CASSLTGGFGSFF,TGTGCCAGCAGCTTAACGGGGGGCTTTGGGTCTTTCTTT
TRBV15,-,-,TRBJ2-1,CATGGIGHNFANEQFF,TGTGCCACCGGTGGCATTGGACACAACTTTGCCAATGAGCAGTTCTTC
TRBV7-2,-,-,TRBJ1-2,CASSYATGNGYTF,TGTGCCAGCAGCTACGCCACAGGGAATGGCTACACCTTC
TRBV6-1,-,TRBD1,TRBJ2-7,CASWDRGAYEQYF,TGTGCCAGTTGGGACAGGGGGGCCTACGAGCAGTACTTC
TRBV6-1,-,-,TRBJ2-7,CASSDREIKAYEQYF,TGTGCCAGCAGTGATCGGGAAATAAAGGCCTACGAGCAGTACTTC
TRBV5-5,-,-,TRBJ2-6,CASSLLGGSGANVLTF,TGTGCCAGCAGCCTTTTAGGGGGCTCTGGGGCCAACGTCCTGACTTTC
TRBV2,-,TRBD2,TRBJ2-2,CASSEARGLAGGSRTGELFF,TGTGCCAGCAGTGAAGCACGTGGACTAGCGGGGGGCTCCAGGACCGGGGAGCTGTTTTTT
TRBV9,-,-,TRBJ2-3,CASSLDSASTDTQYF,TGTGCCAGCAGCTTGGACAGCGCTAGCACAGATACGCAGTATTTT
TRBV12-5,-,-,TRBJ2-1,CASGPNRGAPVHEQFF,TGTGCTAGTGGCCCCAACCGGGGGGCCCCTGTCCATGAGCAGTTCTTC
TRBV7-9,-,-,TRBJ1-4,CASSSQSGRGEKLFF,TGTGCCAGCAGCTCGCAGTCAGGGCGGGGAGAAAAACTGTTTTTT
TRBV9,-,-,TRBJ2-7,CASSVAGVTDEQYF,TGTGCCAGCAGCGTAGCGGGAGTTACCGACGAGCAGTACTTC
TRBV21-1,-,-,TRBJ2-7,CASSLRPSTVSSYEQYF,TGTGCCAGCAGCCTACGCCCAAGCACGGTGAGCTCCTACGAGCAGTACTTC
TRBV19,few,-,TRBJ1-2,CASSNDFYGYTF,TGTGCCAGTAGTAACGACTTCTATGGCTACACCTTC
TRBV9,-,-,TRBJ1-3,CASRKMLTGNTIYF,TGTGCCAGCAGGAAGATGCTAACTGGAAACACCATATATTTT
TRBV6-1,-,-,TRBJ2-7,CASSEIRAIQYF,TGTGCCAGCAGTGAAATCAGGGCGATACAGTACTTC
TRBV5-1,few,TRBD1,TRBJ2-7,CASSLPGQEYEQYF,TGCGCCAGCAGCTTACCGGGACAGGAGTACGAGCAGTACTTC
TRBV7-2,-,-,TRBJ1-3,CASSFDSSGNTIYF,TGTGCCAGCAGCTTCGACAGCTCTGGAAACACCATATATTTT
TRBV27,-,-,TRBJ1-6,CASSLAGAYNSPLHF,TGTGCCAGCAGTTTAGCAGGGGCGTATAATTCACCTCTCCACTTT
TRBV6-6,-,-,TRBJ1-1,CASDSGVNTEAFF,TGTGCCAGCGATTCAGGTGTGAACACTGAAGCTTTCTTT
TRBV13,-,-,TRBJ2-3,CASSLGYTDTQYF,TGTGCCAGCAGCTTAGGTTACACAGATACGCAGTATTTT
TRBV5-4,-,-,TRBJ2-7,CASTADSSYEQYF,TGTGCCAGCACCGCGGACAGCTCCTACGAGCAGTACTTC
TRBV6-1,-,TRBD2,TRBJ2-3,CASSGGAGGPDTQYF,TGTGCCAGCAGTGGGGGAGCGGGGGGGCCCGATACGCAGTATTTT
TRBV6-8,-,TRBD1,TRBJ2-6,CASIRSGTGGPGANVLTF,TGTGCCAGCATCCGCTCCGGGACAGGGGGACCTGGGGCCAACGTCCTGACTTTC
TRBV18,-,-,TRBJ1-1,CASSLHWNTEAFF,TGTGCCAGCTCCCTCCACTGGAACACTGAAGCTTTCTTT
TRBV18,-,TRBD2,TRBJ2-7,CASSPPRTTSGRALSSEQYF,TGTGCCAGCTCACCTCCCCGCACGACTAGCGGGAGGGCCTTGTCATCCGAGCAGTACTTC
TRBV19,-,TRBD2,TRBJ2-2,CASTTWGGRDNTGELFF,TGTGCCAGTACCACTTGGGGCGGGAGGGATAACACCGGGGAGCTGTTTTTT